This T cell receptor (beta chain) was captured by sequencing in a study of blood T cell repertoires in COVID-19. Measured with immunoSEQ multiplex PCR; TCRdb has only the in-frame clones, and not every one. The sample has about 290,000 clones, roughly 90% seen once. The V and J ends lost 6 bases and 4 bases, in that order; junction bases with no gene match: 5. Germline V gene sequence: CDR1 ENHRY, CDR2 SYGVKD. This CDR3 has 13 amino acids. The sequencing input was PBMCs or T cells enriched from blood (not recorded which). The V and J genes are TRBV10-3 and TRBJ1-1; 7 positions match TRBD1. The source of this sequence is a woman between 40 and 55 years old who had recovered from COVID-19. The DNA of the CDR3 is TGTGCCATCAGGACAGGGTTGGGCACTGAAGCTTTCTTT. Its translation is CAIRTGLGTEAFF.